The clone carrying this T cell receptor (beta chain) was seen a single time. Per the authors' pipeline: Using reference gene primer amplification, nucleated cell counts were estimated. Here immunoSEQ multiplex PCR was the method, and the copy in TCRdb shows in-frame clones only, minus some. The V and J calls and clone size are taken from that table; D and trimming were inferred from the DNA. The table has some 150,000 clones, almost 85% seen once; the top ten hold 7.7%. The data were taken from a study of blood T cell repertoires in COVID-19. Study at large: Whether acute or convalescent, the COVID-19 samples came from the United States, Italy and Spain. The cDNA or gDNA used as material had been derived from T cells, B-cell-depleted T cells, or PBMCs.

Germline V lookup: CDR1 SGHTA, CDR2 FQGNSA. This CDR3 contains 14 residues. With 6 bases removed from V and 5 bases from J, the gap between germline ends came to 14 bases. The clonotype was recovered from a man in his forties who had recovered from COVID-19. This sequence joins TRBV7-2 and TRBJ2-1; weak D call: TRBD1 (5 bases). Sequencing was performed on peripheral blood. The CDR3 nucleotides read TGTGCCAGCAGACGATCGACAGTCAACAATGAGCAGTTCTTC. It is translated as CASRRSTVNNEQFF.